This TCR beta chain was identified in a study of T-cell memory formation after mild COVID-19. TCRdb passed the 5' RACE reads through MiXCR, listing each CDR3 protein once. The sample carries 450,000 to 650,000 distinct CDR3 sequences, roughly 21% recorded once. The receptor's source is an adult woman who had mild COVID-19 (a few samples of this study predate the infection). Cell type and time point are not known. Sequenced sample: PBMCs or a T cell subset sorted from them (not recorded which).

The CDR3: CASSQVPGKDGYTF. CDR3 DNA sequence: TGCGCCAGCAGCCAAGTCCCAGGGAAGGATGGCTACACCTTC. V gene TRBV4-3 combines with J gene TRBJ1-2; D is perhaps TRBD1 (5 bases). Trimming cost V 1 base and J 6 bases, with 12 bases left between them. Germline V gene data show CDR1 as LGHNA and CDR2 as YSLEER. The CDR3 extends over 14 amino acids.